This TCR beta chain stems from a study of T cell responses to AZD1222 COVID-19 vaccine. Notes on the study in general: Most donors were white British and more were female, and clonal diversity was possibly underestimated.

Libraries were prepared by immunoSEQ multiplex PCR; TCRdb keeps only in-frame clonotypes and omits some of them. The table records about 67,000 clones, around 80% of them present only once. This CDR3 spans 15 amino acids. Germline CDR1 reads MNHEY; CDR2 reads SVGAGI. Trimming removed 7 bases at V and 3 bases at J, with 16 bases between. About this clone itself: What it binds is unknown.

The receptor's source is an adult in good health. The chain is built from TRBV6-5 and TRBJ1-5; D is undetermined. This specimen was peripheral blood, taken on day 0 of AZD1222 vaccination. DNA of the CDR3: TGTGCCAGCATCCAGAGTCGCTTCAACAATCAGCCCCAGCATTTT. It is translated as CASIQSRFNNQPQHF.